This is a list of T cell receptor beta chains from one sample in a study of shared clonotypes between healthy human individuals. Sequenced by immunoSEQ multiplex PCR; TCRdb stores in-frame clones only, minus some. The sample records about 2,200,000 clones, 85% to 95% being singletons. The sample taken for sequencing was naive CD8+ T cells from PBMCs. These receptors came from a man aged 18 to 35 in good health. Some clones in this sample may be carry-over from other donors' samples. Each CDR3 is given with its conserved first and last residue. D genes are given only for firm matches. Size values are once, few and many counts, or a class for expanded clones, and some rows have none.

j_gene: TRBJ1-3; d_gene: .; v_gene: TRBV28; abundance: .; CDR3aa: CASNQPDSSGNTIYF; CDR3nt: TGTGCCAGCAACCAACCGGACAGCTCTGGAAACACCATATATTTT
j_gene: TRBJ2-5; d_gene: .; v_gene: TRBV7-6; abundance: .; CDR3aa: CASSLAAGFDQYF; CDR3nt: TGTGCCAGCAGCTTAGCGGCCGGATTCGACCAGTACTTC
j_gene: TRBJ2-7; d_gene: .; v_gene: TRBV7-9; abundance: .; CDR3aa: CASFADGSVGYEQYF; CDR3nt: TGTGCCAGCTTCGCAGACGGTAGCGTGGGCTACGAGCAGTACTTC
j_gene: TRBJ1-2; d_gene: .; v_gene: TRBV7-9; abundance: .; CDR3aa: CASTPGATYGYTF; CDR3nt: TGTGCCAGCACCCCGGGTGCGACGTATGGCTACACCTTC
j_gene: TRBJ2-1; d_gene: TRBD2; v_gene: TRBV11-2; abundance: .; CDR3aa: CASSLELAVSNEQFF; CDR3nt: TGTGCCAGCAGCTTAGAACTAGCGGTTAGCAATGAGCAGTTCTTC
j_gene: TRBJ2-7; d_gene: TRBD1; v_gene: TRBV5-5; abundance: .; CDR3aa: CASSLVPDRGGDEQYF; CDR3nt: TGTGCCAGCAGCTTGGTCCCGGACAGGGGTGGCGACGAGCAGTACTTC
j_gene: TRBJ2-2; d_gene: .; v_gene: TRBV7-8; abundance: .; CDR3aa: CASTLTRPNTGELFF; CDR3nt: TGTGCCAGCACCTTAACGAGGCCGAACACCGGGGAGCTGTTTTTT
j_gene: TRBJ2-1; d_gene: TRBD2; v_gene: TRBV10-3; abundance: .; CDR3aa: CAISTGGPYNEQFF; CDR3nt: TGTGCCATCAGTACGGGAGGACCCTACAATGAGCAGTTCTTC
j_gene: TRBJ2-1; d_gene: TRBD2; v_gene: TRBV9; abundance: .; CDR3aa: CASSVGLAGGTSSYNEQFF; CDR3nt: TGTGCCAGCAGCGTTGGACTAGCGGGAGGAACCAGCTCCTACAATGAGCAGTTCTTC
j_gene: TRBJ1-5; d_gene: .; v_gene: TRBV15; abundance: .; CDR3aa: CATSRAPGSNQPQHF; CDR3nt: TGTGCCACCAGCAGGGCCCCTGGCAGCAATCAGCCCCAGCATTTT
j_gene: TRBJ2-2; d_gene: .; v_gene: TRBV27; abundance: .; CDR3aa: CASSLWTGANTGELFF; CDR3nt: TGTGCCAGCAGTTTATGGACTGGGGCGAACACCGGGGAGCTGTTTTTT
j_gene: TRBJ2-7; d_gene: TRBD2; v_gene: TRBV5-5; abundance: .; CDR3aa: CASSLFKAGVDEQYF; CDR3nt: TGTGCCAGCAGCTTGTTCAAAGCGGGAGTAGACGAGCAGTACTTC
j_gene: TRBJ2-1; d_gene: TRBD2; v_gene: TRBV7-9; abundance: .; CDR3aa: CASSSSTSGTLSYNEQFF; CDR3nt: TGTGCCAGCAGCAGTTCGACTAGCGGGACCTTATCCTACAATGAGCAGTTCTTC
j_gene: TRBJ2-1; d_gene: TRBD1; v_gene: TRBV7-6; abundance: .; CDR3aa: CASSPGTGLDGEQFF; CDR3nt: TGTGCCAGCAGCCCTGGGACAGGGTTGGACGGTGAGCAGTTCTTC
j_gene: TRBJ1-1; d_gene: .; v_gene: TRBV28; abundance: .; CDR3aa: CASLPGRGPMNTEAFF; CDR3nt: TGTGCCAGCCTCCCTGGGCGGGGCCCGATGAACACTGAAGCTTTCTTT
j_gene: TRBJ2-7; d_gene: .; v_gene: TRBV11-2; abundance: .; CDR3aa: CASSRTAQSSYEQYF; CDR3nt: TGTGCCAGCAGCCGGACAGCCCAGAGCTCCTACGAGCAGTACTTC
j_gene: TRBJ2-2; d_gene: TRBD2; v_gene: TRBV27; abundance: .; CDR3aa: CASSFLGTSGRIGELFF; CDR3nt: TGTGCCAGCAGTTTCCTGGGGACTAGCGGGAGAATCGGGGAGCTGTTTTTT
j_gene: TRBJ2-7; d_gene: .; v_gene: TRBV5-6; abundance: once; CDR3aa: CASSLGGSEQYF; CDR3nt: TGTGCCAGCAGCTTGGGGGGCAGCGAGCAGTACTTC
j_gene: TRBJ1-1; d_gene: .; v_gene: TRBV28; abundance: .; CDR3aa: CASSFHGENTEAFF; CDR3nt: TGTGCCAGCAGTTTTCACGGCGAGAACACTGAAGCTTTCTTT
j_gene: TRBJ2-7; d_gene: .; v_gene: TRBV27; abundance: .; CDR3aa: CASSLGHYYEQYF; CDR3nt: TGTGCCAGCAGTTTGGGACATTACTACGAGCAGTACTTC
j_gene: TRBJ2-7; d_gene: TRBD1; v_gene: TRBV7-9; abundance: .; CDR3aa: CASSSIEQGPGSYEQYF; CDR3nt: TGTGCCAGCAGCTCAATAGAACAGGGGCCTGGCTCCTACGAGCAGTACTTC
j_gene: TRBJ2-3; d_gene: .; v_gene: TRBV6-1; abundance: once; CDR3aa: CASSQTPRTTQYF; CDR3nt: TGTGCCAGCAGCCAGACCCCCCGAACAACGCAGTATTTT
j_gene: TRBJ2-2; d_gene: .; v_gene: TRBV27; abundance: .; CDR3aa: CASSPTTVTGELFF; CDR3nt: TGTGCCAGCAGTCCTACAACCGTCACCGGGGAGCTGTTTTTT
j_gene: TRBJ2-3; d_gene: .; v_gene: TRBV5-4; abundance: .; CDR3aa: CASSRVDTQYF; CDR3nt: TGTGCCAGCAGCCGGGTGGATACGCAGTATTTT
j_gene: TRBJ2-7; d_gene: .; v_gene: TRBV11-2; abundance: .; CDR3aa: CASSSELKRPYEQYF; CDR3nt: TGTGCCAGCAGCTCCGAACTAAAACGACCCTACGAGCAGTACTTC
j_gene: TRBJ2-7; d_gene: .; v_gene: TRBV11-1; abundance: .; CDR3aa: CASSDRDIGYEQYF; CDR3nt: TGTGCCAGCAGCGACCGGGACATCGGCTACGAGCAGTACTTC
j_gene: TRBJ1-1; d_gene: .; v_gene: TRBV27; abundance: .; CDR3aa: CASSLGGHTEAFF; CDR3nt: TGTGCCAGCAGTTTGGGTGGGCACACTGAAGCTTTCTTT
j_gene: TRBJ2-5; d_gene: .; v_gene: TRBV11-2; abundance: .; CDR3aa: CASSPTRRETQYF; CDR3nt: TGTGCCAGCAGCCCTACTAGGAGGGAGACCCAGTACTTC